The TCR beta chain described here comes from a study of T cell changes during pregnancy in multiple sclerosis. Here immunoSEQ multiplex PCR was the method, and the copy in TCRdb shows in-frame clones only, minus some. The sample yields about 59,000 clones, around 94% seen once. V trimming: 2 bases; J trimming: 1 base; junction bases outside the gene matches: 2. The CDR3 sequence is 14 residues long. Germline loops: CDR1 WSHSY, CDR2 SAAADI. The sequence was obtained from a female donor with multiple sclerosis, enrolled in a pregnancy study. The sample consisted of CD8+ T cells from peripheral blood mononuclear cells, taken after pregnancy. This chain uses TRBV10-2 with TRBJ2-7, with 7 bases aligning to TRBD1. CDR3 residues: CASSEGTASYEQYF. As DNA, the CDR3 is TGCGCCAGCAGTGAGGGGACAGCATCCTACGAGCAGTACTTC.